A single sample is the source of the 21 T cell receptor beta chains below, sequenced in a study of cytomegalovirus exposure and HLA in healthy donors. The PCR made use of 60 Vbeta and 13 Jbeta primers. Generated by immunoSEQ multiplex PCR, the TCRdb table keeps only in-frame clones and is missing some. The repertoire has 100,000 to 150,000 clones, 81% of them found once; the top ten carry about 1.8%. Source material: PBMCs. Source of these receptors: a man aged 18 to 29 in good health and CMV-seronegative.

This chain connects TRBV9 to TRBJ2-5; TRBD2 agrees at 14 bases. The V gene end was trimmed by 3 bases and the J gene end by 2 bases; junction bases not matched to a gene: 3. The CDR3 is 16 residues long. CDR1 and CDR2 from the germline V gene are SGDLS and YYNGEE. CDR3 residues: CASSATSGGGQETQYF. The CDR3 nucleotides read TGTGCCAGCAGCGCGACTAGCGGGGGGGGACAAGAGACCCAGTACTTC.

V and J are TRBV4-2 and TRBJ2-7, with 10 nucleotides matching TRBD2. Germline CDR1 reads LGHNA; CDR2 reads YNFKEQ. CDR3 length: 15 amino acids. Trimming cost V 0 bases and J 3 bases; bases outside gene matches: 2. The CDR3 reads CASSQDPSGGYEQYF. DNA of the CDR3: TGTGCCAGCAGCCAAGATCCTAGCGGGGGCTACGAGCAGTACTTC.

The chain uses TRBV5-6 and TRBJ1-2; D gene ambiguous. The CDR3 totals 14 residues. The V gene's germline CDR1 is SGHDT and CDR2 YYEEEE. V was shortened by 1 base and J by 8 bases, with 15 bases between the two germline ends. Here the CDR3 DNA reads TGTGCCAGCAGCTTGTCGTCCGGGTTCAACGGCTACACCTTC. The encoded protein is CASSLSSGFNGYTF.

The chain couples TRBV14 to TRBJ2-7; D is ambiguous. Germline values: CDR1 SGHDN, CDR2 FVKESK. The V end lost 0 bases, the J end lost 0 bases, and 6 bases lay between the germline ends. There are 14 residues in the CDR3. The CDR3 DNA follows: TGTGCCAGCAGCCAAGAAATGAGCTCCTACGAGCAGTACTTC. Amino acid sequence: CASSQEMSSYEQYF.

The chain recombines TRBV5-5 with TRBJ2-2, with 7 bases fitting TRBD1. J was trimmed by 5 bases and V by 4 bases; bases with no gene match: 8. This CDR3 region has 15 residues. CDR1 and CDR2 from the germline V gene are SGHKS and YYEKEE (reference sequence). The DNA for the CDR3 is TGTGCCAGCAGCGCGACAGGGTGGGGGACCGGGGAGCTGTTTTTT. Translated: CASSATGWGTGELFF.

The CDR3: CASSLRSSGGNEQFF. The CDR3 nucleotides read TGTGCCAGCAGTTTACGTTCTAGCGGGGGGAATGAGCAGTTCTTC. J is TRBJ2-1 and V is TRBV28; 11 bases line up with TRBD2. V lost 2 bases to trimming and J lost 7 bases; unmatched junction nucleotides: 4. CDR3 length equals 15 residues. Per germline, CDR1 MDHEN and CDR2 SYDVKM.

V gene TRBV6-5 combines with J gene TRBJ1-1; a weak D match, TRBD1 (5 bases). The CDR3 length is 15 residues. With 5 bases removed from V and 7 bases from J, the gap between germline ends came to 20 bases. CDR1 is MNHEY and CDR2 is SVGAGI in the germline V gene. The CDR3 nucleotides read TGTGCCAGCAGTACTATGGCAGGGTTATTTGATGAAGCTTTCTTT. It codes for CASSTMAGLFDEAFF.

The chain couples TRBV19 to TRBJ1-2; tentatively, D is TRBD1 (5 bases). V was shortened by 1 base and J by 8 bases, with 14 bases between the two germline ends. The CDR3 has 14 amino acids. Germline V lookup: CDR1 LNHDA, CDR2 SQIVND (reference sequence). The CDR3 nucleotides are TGTGCCAGTAGTATAGCTTCGACAGCCGAAGGCTACACCTTC. This translates into CASSIASTAEGYTF.

Remarks on this clone: Other DNA sequences in this specimen translate into the identical CDR3. V and J are TRBV6-5 and TRBJ1-1; a possible D gene is TRBD1 (5 bases). The V end was cut by 0 bases, the J end by 1 base, with 9 bases between. The V gene's germline CDR1 is MNHEY and CDR2 SVGAGI. There are 15 residues in the CDR3. CDR3 amino acids: CASSYSRGRNTEAFF. The CDR3 nucleotides are TGTGCCAGCAGTTACTCGCGGGGGAGGAACACTGAAGCTTTCTTT.

The CDR3 bases are TGTGCCAGCTCACCGGCAGGGACAGTCTATGGCTACACCTTC. It codes for CASSPAGTVYGYTF. The V and J genes are TRBV18 and TRBJ1-2; 7 bases agree with TRBD1. Germline V gives CDR1 KGHSH, CDR2 LQKENI. The V gene end was trimmed by 3 bases and the J gene end by 4 bases; junction bases not matched to a gene: 5. There are 14 residues in the CDR3.

This chain uses TRBV5-6 with TRBJ2-7; a weak D match, TRBD1 (5 bases). The CDR3 runs 14 residues. V lost 6 bases, J lost 2 bases, and 15 bases lay in between. The germline CDR1 and CDR2 sequences are SGHDT and YYEEEE. CDR3 protein: CASNPTAFTYEQYF. Written as DNA, the CDR3 is TGTGCCAGCAACCCGACAGCGTTCACCTACGAGCAGTACTTC.

This clone was counted between two and nine times. The chain uses TRBV2 and TRBJ1-2, with TRBD1 identical over 8 bases. Germline V gives CDR1 SNHLY, CDR2 FYNNEI. The CDR3 has 16 residues. J gave up 6 bases and V 7 bases, and 16 bases lay outside the gene matches. The CDR3 loop reads CASTGTGFLNPHGYTF. CDR3 nucleotide sequence: TGTGCCAGCACGGGGACAGGATTCCTCAACCCCCATGGCTACACCTTC.

This rearrangement joins TRBV5-1 to TRBJ1-2; 8 positions agree with TRBD1. Germline CDR1 SGHRS, CDR2 YFSETQ. The junction had 4 bases not matched to a gene; V was cut back by 0 bases and J by 6 bases. The CDR3 consists of 14 residues. This CDR3 reads CASSLVEQGDGYTF. In DNA form, the CDR3 reads TGCGCCAGCAGCTTGGTGGAACAGGGGGATGGCTACACCTTC.

The rearrangement joins TRBV4-1 to TRBJ1-1, with 9 bases aligning to TRBD1. Germline trimming cut 6 bases from V and 7 bases from J; bases unmatched to any gene: 9. Germline V gene data show CDR1 as MGHRA and CDR2 as YSYEKL. CDR3 size: 14 residues. CDR3 loop: CASRRTGVLGEAFF. DNA for the CDR3: TGCGCCAGCAGGAGGACAGGGGTTTTGGGTGAAGCTTTCTTT.

This clone occurred a few times. The J gene is TRBJ2-3, the V gene TRBV19; D gene uncertain. CDR1 LNHDA and CDR2 SQIVND come from the germline V gene (reference sequence). The CDR3 extends over 14 amino acids. Deletions cut 4 bases from V and 2 bases from J, with 10 bases between. Written as DNA, the CDR3 is TGTGCCAGTAGTAACAGTGGTTACACAGATACGCAGTATTTT. As protein: CASSNSGYTDTQYF.

This clone was picked up one time. The chain recombines TRBV5-8 with TRBJ1-5; D gene ambiguous. The germline V gene has CDR1 SGHTS and CDR2 YDEGEE. The CDR3 is 14 residues long. Trimming shortened V by 3 bases and J by 6 bases, and 13 bases separated the two germline ends. In DNA, the CDR3 is TGTGCCAGCAGCTCGGGGTGGGCCGGTCAGCCCCAGCATTTT. Translated: CASSSGWAGQPQHF.

This clone has a single count. CDR3 sequence: CASSLGALTEAFF. CDR3 DNA sequence: TGTGCCAGCAGCTTAGGAGCGCTCACTGAAGCTTTCTTT. The chain uses TRBV11-2 and TRBJ1-1; unclear D gene. CDR3 length: 13 amino acids. The germline V and J ends were trimmed by 1 base and 4 bases, with 7 bases remaining between them. CDR1 and CDR2 from the germline V gene are SGHAT and FQNNGV.

The CDR3 nucleotides read TGCGCCAGCAGCCCCCGCAGGCGATACAATGAGCAGTTCTTC. Its protein is CASSPRRRYNEQFF. The chain recombines TRBV5-1 with TRBJ2-1; the D is unclear. Germline V gene lookup returns CDR1 SGHRS and CDR2 YFSETQ. The CDR3 has 14 residues. Between the trimmed V and J ends, which lost 4 bases and 4 bases, there was a span of 12 bases.

The chain joins TRBV2 to TRBJ2-3; D is possibly TRBD2 (5 bases). The CDR3 is 15 residues long. Between the trimmed V and J ends, which lost 4 bases and 0 bases, there was a span of 11 bases. Germline assignment: CDR1 SNHLY and CDR2 FYNNEI. The CDR3 nucleotides read TGTGCCAGCAGTGTCCTAGCCGCTAGCACAGATACGCAGTATTTT. Protein sequence: CASSVLAASTDTQYF.

J is TRBJ2-7 and V is TRBV27; TRBD1 matches at 8 bases. The CDR3 has 15 residues. CDR1 is MNHEY, CDR2 SMNVEV, per germline (reference sequence). The trim removed 7 bases at V and 2 bases at J, leaving 10 bases unmatched. The CDR3 spells CASTPRAGGPYEQYF. The CDR3 DNA follows: TGTGCCAGCACCCCTCGGGCAGGGGGCCCCTACGAGCAGTACTTC.

The chain recombines TRBV7-3 with TRBJ2-1; 11 nucleotides agree with TRBD2. In germline, CDR1 is SGHTA, CDR2 FQGTGA. The length of the CDR3 is 16 residues. V lost 9 bases and J lost 9; bases outside the gene matches: 16. The CDR3 DNA sequence: TGTGCCAGGGACGGGGTAGCGGGGGGGCGTTGGAGTGAGCAGTTCTTC. This gives the protein CARDGVAGGRWSEQFF.